This T cell receptor (beta chain) was sequenced in a study of spatial heterogeneity in lung cancer. Whole-study results and caveats: More often at tumor resection than at routine follow-up, ubiquitous expanded tumor TCRs were detected in the blood.

This clonotype was detected many times. The antigen is undetermined. The time point is: blood at routine non-recurrence follow-up after resection. The authors sequenced whole RNA from tumor, nontumor lung or frozen PBMC without sorting. Using its own MiXCR run on the 5' RACE reads, TCRdb lists one record per CDR3 protein. This sample has around 27,000 distinct CDR3 sequences, with approximately 6% found just once. The germline CDR1 and CDR2 sequences are SEHNR and FQNEAQ (reference sequence). J lost 8 bases, V lost 1 base, and 7 bases had no gene match. The CDR3 length is 14 residues. This chain joins TRBV7-9 and TRBJ1-2; TRBD1 agrees at 7 bases. The TCR comes from a male donor with early-stage non-small cell lung cancer. Here the sequenced sample was PBMCs, taken at follow-up. The chain's CDR3 is CASSLETGSRGYTF. The CDR3 bases are TGTGCCAGCAGCTTAGAGACAGGGTCAAGAGGCTACACCTTC.